A selection of T cell receptor beta chains follows, all from one sample in a study of blood T cell repertoires in COVID-19. Only in-frame clones appear in the TCRdb table, and some are missing; sequencing was by immunoSEQ multiplex PCR. The sample has 140,000 to 150,000 clones, around 82% seen once. Material: peripheral blood. Receptors originate from a man in his fifties or sixties with acute or convalescent COVID-19. The CDR3 runs from the conserved cysteine through the conserved F or W. The D gene is left open where the match is weak.

v_gene	j_gene	d_gene	CDR3aa
TRBV5-8	TRBJ2-3	TRBD2	CASSLTSGGADTQYF
TRBV27	TRBJ1-1	NA	CASRPGVSRYTEAFF
TRBV5-1	TRBJ1-6	TRBD1	CASSWEQGANSPLHF
TRBV6-1	TRBJ1-1	NA	CASSEATAGNTEAFF
TRBV24-1	TRBJ2-1	NA	CATSQQPNEQFF
TRBV7-8	TRBJ2-6	TRBD1	CASSRQGSSGANVLTF
TRBV6-2/TRBV6-3	TRBJ2-5	TRBD2	CASSRRSGLAGGETQYF
TRBV5-1	TRBJ1-4	NA	CASKSGQVNEKLFF
TRBV5-1	TRBJ1-5	NA	CASSLAEHQPQHF
TRBV4-1	TRBJ2-2	TRBD2	CASSPTWTSANTGELFF
TRBV5-4	TRBJ1-2	NA	CASSLETAYGYTF
TRBV28	TRBJ1-1	TRBD1	CASSPQGSEVEAFF
TRBV6-5	TRBJ2-2	TRBD2	CASSSSGIGELFF
TRBV15	TRBJ2-1	NA	CATGSGTYSYNEQFF
TRBV3-1/TRBV3-2	TRBJ2-6	TRBD1	CASSQTGAVTGANVLTF
TRBV6-1	TRBJ1-2	NA	CASSVGSVLANYGYTF